A selection of T cell receptor beta chains follows, all from one sample in a study of T cell changes during pregnancy in multiple sclerosis. The assay was immunoSEQ multiplex PCR, and TCRdb's table has in-frame clones only and misses some. The table includes more than 45,000 clones, roughly 93% detected once. Specimen: CD8+ T cells from peripheral blood mononuclear cells, collected in the second trimester of pregnancy. Receptor source: a female donor with multiple sclerosis, enrolled in a pregnancy study. CDR3s leave out the opening cysteine and the closing phenylalanine or tryptophan.

J,V,CDR3
TRBJ1-1,TRBV10-2,ASSDSGHTEAF
TRBJ2-3,TRBV18,ASSPPGETDTQY
TRBJ2-3,TRBV4-1,ASSSGTSGDSDTQY
TRBJ2-1,TRBV10-2,ASSDPGQGPPNEQF
TRBJ2-1,TRBV27,ASSTTSGGYNEQF
TRBJ2-1,TRBV27,ASSLHPGTRVNEQF
TRBJ2-7,TRBV7-9,ASSSEIGQGSSYEQY
TRBJ1-2,TRBV27,ASSPLDREGYT
TRBJ2-1,TRBV19,ASSVRTSGHEQF
TRBJ1-1,TRBV11-1,ASSWGTGRGAF
TRBJ2-7,TRBV28,ASSTPERVDYEQY
TRBJ2-7,TRBV5-1,ASSYRDHEQY
TRBJ1-3,TRBV7-2,ASSPDGHFAIY
TRBJ2-1,TRBV4-2,ASSIAGGPNEQF
TRBJ1-2,TRBV13,ASSGDRMNYGYT
TRBJ2-3,TRBV7-6,ASSLGQITDTQY
.,TRBV5-4,ASSPWTSGNYEQY
TRBJ1-1,TRBV15,ATSRDRGITEAF
TRBJ2-1,TRBV15,ATSRKTSGRRVEQF
TRBJ2-1,TRBV7-7,ASSKGPTGNNEQF
TRBJ1-2,TRBV28,ASRTVHGYT
TRBJ2-3,TRBV7-9,ASSSPRAGGPENDTQY
TRBJ1-1,TRBV7-2,ASSHMWAPDTEAF
TRBJ2-1,TRBV9,ASSVGQFQF
TRBJ2-2,TRBV7-3,ASHYGTGGNPGELF
TRBJ1-4,TRBV4-3,ASSSSSGANEKLF
TRBJ2-2,TRBV6-4,ASSDSTSGNTGELF
TRBJ2-2,TRBV28,ASSTTLFIGELF
TRBJ2-7,TRBV27,ASSYQDGGYEQY
TRBJ1-1,TRBV27,ASLSGIGNTEAF
TRBJ2-5,TRBV19,ASSPWTSGRGFPGTQY
TRBJ2-7,TRBV5-1,ASSLRSTSGGYEQY
TRBJ2-7,TRBV19,ASSISRAGGLWGEQY
TRBJ2-1,TRBV2,ASTEGGGSGSYNEQF
TRBJ2-7,TRBV9,ASSPGTVYEQY
TRBJ2-5,TRBV10-2,ATQGGLSPETQY
TRBJ1-3,TRBV7-9,ASSLVQGVTLSGNTIY